Sequencing of this T cell receptor beta chain was carried out in a study of blood T cell repertoires in COVID-19 (TCRdb year 2020). General notes on the study: Samples covering the acute and convalescent phases of COVID-19 were provided by collaborators in the United States, Italy and Spain. The material from the prospective study consisted of cDNA or gDNA derived from T cells, B-cell-depleted T cells, or PBMCs. Subjects who had been exposed to COVID-19, were actively infected with it, or had recovered from it provided the deeply sampled blood TCRbeta repertoires that made up the dataset. A freely available public database, intended as a resource for researchers studying the immune response to SARS-CoV-2, is where the repertoires were released. Samples were obtained from the ongoing ImmuneRACE study (first 160 participants) and from roughly 1,300 subjects provided by 6 global collaborators. The sample metadata nearly always contained a de-identified subject ID, COVID-19 status, age in years and sex. HLA class I and class II types, where available, came from metadata supplied by the sample provider rather than from assay-based typing. The paper as a whole reports these results and caveats: The amount of clinical and demographic metadata varied by source and participant and was provided uncurated.

For this chain, trimming is 2 bases at the V end and 4 bases at the J end, and the number of junction bases without a gene match is 4. CDR3 length: 14 amino acids, cysteine to phenylalanine. Solely the CDR3 DNA is kept, with 42 bases framed from the first base. Based on the germline V gene, the CDR1 and CDR2 sequences are MDHEN and SYDVKM. TCRbeta CDR3 regions were amplified from genomic DNA using the immunoSEQ Assay, a bias-controlled multiplex PCR. The authors' pipeline ran thus. The number of nucleated cells in each sample was estimated from the amplification of reference gene primers within the assay. Sequence reads were collapsed and filtered to measure the absolute abundance of every unique TCRbeta CDR3 rearrangement. For each sample, productive Simpson clonality was calculated as the square root of Simpson's diversity index across productive rearrangements. Entries here come from immuneACCESS through TCRdb and include only in-frame sequences with V and J called. Some clones fail to appear in such tables; in the studies checked, an unresolved V gene covers under half of the shortfall, and the cause of the remainder is unknown. That table furnishes V, J and clone size, whereas the DNA furnished D and trimming. The sample records around 120,000 clones, under 80% of which are singletons. The ten biggest clones cover approximately 2.5% of the sample.

The collaborating institutions used their own protocols to collect whole blood in K2EDTA tubes. For TCRbeta analysis, collaborators shipped samples in one of three forms: frozen whole blood, isolated PBMCs, or DNA extracted from either of those sample types. This clone was counted once. The target of this receptor is not known. It has no much larger one-base neighbor in the sample; base qualities were not kept. The receptor was derived from a man between 65 and 85 years old with acute or convalescent COVID-19. The chain is assembled from TRBV28 and TRBJ1-2, and 7 bases in between align with TRBD1. Sequenced sample: peripheral blood. For the CDR3, the sequence is CASSLPGTAYGYTF. Read as DNA, the sequence is TGTGCCAGCAGTTTACCCGGGACAGCCTATGGCTACACCTTC.